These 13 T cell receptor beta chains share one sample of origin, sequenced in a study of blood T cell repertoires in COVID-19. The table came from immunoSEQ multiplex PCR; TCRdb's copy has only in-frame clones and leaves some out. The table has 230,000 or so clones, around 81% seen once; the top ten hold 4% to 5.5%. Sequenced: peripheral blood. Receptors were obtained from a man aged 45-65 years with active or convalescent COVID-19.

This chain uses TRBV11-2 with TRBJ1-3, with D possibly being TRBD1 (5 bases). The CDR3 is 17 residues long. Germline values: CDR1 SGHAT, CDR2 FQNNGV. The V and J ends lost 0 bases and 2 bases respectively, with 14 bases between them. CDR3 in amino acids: CASSLDRQLYTGNTIYF. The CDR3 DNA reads TGTGCCAGCAGCTTAGATCGACAGCTTTACACTGGAAACACCATATATTTT.

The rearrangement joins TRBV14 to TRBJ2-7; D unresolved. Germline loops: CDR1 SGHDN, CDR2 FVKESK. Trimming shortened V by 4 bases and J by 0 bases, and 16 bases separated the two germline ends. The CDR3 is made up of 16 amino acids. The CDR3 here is CASSPFPRQSSYEQYF. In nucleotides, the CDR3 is TGTGCCAGCAGCCCTTTCCCCAGGCAGAGCTCCTACGAGCAGTACTTC.

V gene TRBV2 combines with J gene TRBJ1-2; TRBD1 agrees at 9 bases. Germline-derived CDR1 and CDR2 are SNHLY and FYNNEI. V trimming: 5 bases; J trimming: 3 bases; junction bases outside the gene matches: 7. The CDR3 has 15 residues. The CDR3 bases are TGTGCCAGCAGTTTTAGGGACAGGGACGACTATGGCTACACCTTC. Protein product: CASSFRDRDDYGYTF.

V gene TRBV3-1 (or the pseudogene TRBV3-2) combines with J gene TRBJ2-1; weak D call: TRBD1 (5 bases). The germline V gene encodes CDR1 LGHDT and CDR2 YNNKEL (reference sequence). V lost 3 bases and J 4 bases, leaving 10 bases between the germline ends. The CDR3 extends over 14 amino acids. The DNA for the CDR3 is TGTGCCAGCAGCCACACGACAGCTTACAATGAGCAGTTCTTC. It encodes CASSHTTAYNEQFF.

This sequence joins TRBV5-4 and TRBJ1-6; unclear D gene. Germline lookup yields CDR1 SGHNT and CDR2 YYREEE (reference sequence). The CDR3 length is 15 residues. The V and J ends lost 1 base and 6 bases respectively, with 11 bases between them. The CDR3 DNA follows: TGTGCCAGCAGCTTGAGTGGGAGGAGTAATTCACCCCTCCACTTT. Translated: CASSLSGRSNSPLHF.

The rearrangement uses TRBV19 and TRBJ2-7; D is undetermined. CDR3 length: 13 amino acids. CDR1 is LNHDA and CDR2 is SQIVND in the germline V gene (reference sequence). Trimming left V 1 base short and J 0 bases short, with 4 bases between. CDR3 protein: CASSIASSYEQYF. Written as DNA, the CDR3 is TGTGCCAGTAGTATAGCTAGCTCCTACGAGCAGTACTTC.

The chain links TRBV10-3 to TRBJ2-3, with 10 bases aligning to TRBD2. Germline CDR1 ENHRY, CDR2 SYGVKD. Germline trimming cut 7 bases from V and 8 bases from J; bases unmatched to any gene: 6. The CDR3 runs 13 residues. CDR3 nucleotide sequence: TGTGCCATCAAGGCTAGCGGGGGTGGTACGCAGTATTTT. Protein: CAIKASGGGTQYF.

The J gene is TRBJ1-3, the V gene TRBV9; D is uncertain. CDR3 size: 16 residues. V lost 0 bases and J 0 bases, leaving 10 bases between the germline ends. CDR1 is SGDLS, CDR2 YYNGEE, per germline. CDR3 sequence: CASSVVADHSGNTIYF. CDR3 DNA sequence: TGTGCCAGCAGCGTAGTGGCAGATCACTCTGGAAACACCATATATTTT. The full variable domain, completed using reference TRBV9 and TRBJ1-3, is DSGVTQTPKHLITATGQRVTLRCSPRSGDLSVYWYQQSLDQGLQFLIQYYNGEERAKGNILERFSAQQFPDLHSELNLSSLELGDSALYFCASSVVADHSGNTIYFGEGSWLTVV.

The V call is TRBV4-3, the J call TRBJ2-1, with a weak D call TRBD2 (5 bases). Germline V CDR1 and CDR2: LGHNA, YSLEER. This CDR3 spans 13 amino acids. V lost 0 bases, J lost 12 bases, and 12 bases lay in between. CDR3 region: CASSQDLWTGQFF. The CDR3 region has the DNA TGCGCCAGCAGCCAAGATCTTTGGACTGGGCAGTTCTTC.

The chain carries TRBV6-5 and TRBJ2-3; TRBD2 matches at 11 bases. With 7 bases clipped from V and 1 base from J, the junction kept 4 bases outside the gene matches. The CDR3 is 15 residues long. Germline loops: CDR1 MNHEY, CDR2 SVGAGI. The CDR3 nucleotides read TGTGCCAGCACCGTAGCGGGGGGGCGCACAGATACGCAGTATTTT. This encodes CASTVAGGRTDTQYF.

CDR3 amino acids: CASSPQAGAGDTQYF. The CDR3 DNA reads TGCGCCAGCAGCCCCCAAGCGGGGGCCGGAGATACGCAGTATTTT. The chain uses TRBV4-3 and TRBJ2-3; 8 bases are a match to TRBD2. This CDR3 comprises 15 residues. Unmatched junction bases numbered 8, after V lost 4 bases and J lost 5 bases. CDR1 and CDR2 from the germline V gene are LGHNA and YSLEER.

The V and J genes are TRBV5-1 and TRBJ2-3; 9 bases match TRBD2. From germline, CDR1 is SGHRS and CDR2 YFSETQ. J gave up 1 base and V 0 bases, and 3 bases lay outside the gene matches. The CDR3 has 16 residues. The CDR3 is CASSLGWTSGTDTQYF. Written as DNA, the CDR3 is TGCGCCAGCAGCTTGGGTTGGACTAGCGGCACAGATACGCAGTATTTT.

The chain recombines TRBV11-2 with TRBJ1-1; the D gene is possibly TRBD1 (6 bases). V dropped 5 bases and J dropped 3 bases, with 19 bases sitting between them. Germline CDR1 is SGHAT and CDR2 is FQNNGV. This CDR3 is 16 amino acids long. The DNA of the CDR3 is TGTGCCAGCAGCCCCCGGGCGACACCAGGGGACACTGAAGCTTTCTTT. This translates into CASSPRATPGDTEAFF. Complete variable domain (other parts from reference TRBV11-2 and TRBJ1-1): EAGVAQSPRYKIIEKRQSVAFWCNPISGHATLYWYQQILGQGPKLLIQFQNNGVVDDSQLPKDRFSAERLKGVDSTLKIQPAKLEDSAVYLCASSPRATPGDTEAFFGQGTRLTVV.